The clone carrying this T cell receptor beta chain was detected once. PCR replicates performed on unsorted PBMC used roughly 300 ng DNA, tens of thousands of T cell genomes. Only in-frame clones appear in the TCRdb table, and some are missing; sequencing was by immunoSEQ multiplex PCR. The sample records around 500,000 clones, around four fifths being singletons. Looked up from germline, CDR1 is SGHNT and CDR2 is YENEEA. V lost 2 bases to trimming and J lost 0 bases, with 8 bases between them. The CDR3 spans 14 residues. These data are taken from a study of shared clonotypes between healthy human individuals. Every donor was a Caucasian adult from Nashville, Tennessee.

This chain links TRBV11-3 with TRBJ2-7; D gene uncertain. The sequencing sample was made of PBMCs. This clonotype was obtained from a woman between 35 and 50 years old in good health. Some clones in this sample may be carry-over from other donors' samples. In nucleotides, the CDR3 is TGTGCCAGCAGCTTATCGACGGCCTCCTACGAGCAGTACTTC. Translation: CASSLSTASYEQYF.